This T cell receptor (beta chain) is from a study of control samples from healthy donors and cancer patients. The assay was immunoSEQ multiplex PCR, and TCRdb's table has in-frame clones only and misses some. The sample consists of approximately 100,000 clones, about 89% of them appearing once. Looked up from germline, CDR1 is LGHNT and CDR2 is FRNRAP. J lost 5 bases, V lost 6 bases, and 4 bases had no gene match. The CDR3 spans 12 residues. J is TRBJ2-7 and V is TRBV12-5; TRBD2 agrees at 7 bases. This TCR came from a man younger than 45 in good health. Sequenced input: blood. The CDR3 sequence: CASGGGSHEQYF. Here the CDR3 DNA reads TGTGCTAGTGGGGGGGGGTCCCACGAGCAGTACTTC.